This is a list of T cell receptor beta chains from one sample in a study of blood T cells in healthy people across ages. One entry per CDR3 protein results from TCRdb running MiXCR on the 5' RACE reads. The table has more than 900,000 distinct CDR3 sequences, almost 30% seen once; the top ten hold around 9.6%. The data were also submitted as part of a second study, on T cells of mothers and their children.

The source material was blood. All receptors derive from a woman aged 35 to 49 in good health. Each CDR3 is given with its conserved first and last residue. A D gene is named only where the DNA matches it firmly. The size entry is marked missing in some rows and otherwise reads once, few, many or a size class.

clone_size j_call v_call d_call cdr3_nt cdr3_aa
. TRBJ2-3 TRBV29-1 . TGCAGCGTCAAGGGCCAGCTTCTAGCAACAGATACGCAGTATTTT CSVKGQLLATDTQYF
. TRBJ1-2 TRBV3-1 . TGTGCCAGCAGCCAAGATGCGTTACTCTATGGCTACACCTTC CASSQDALLYGYTF
few TRBJ1-2 TRBV20-1 . TGCAGTGCTAAGGGTCATGGCTACACCTTC CSAKGHGYTF
. TRBJ1-6 TRBV20-1 . TGCAGTGCTAATCGTCCGGGGTCAGGGAATTCACCCCTCCACTTT CSANRPGSGNSPLHF
. TRBJ1-2 TRBV3-1 . TGTGCCAGCAGCCATGAGTCCGGTAACTATGGCCACACCTTC CASSHESGNYGHTF
few TRBJ2-5 TRBV10-3 TRBD2 TGTGCCATCAGTGATATCACTAGCGGGGTTGAGACCCAGTACTTC CAISDITSGVETQYF
few TRBJ1-2 TRBV6-5 TRBD1 TGTGCCAGCAGTTACTCGAGCAGGGGGTTTGATGGCTACACCTTC CASSYSSRGFDGYTF
. TRBJ2-3 TRBV7-3 TRBD2 TGTGCCAGCAGCTTAGTAGGGGGGACTAGCGTCTTTAGCACAGATACGCAGTATTTT CASSLVGGTSVFSTDTQYF
many TRBJ2-1 TRBV14 TRBD2 TGTGCCAGCAGCCAAGACTACGGGGGGAACCCCTACAATGAGCAGTTCTTC CASSQDYGGNPYNEQFF
few TRBJ2-5 TRBV7-2 . TGTGCCAGCAGCTTCCCAGGGAGTTGGGAGACCCAGTACTTC CASSFPGSWETQYF
many TRBJ2-4 TRBV6-2/TRBV6-3 . TGTGCCAGCAGTTCCGGGGGCGCTTACCTAGCCAAAAACATTCAGTACTTC CASSSGGAYLAKNIQYF
. TRBJ2-7 TRBV18 TRBD1 TGTGCCAGCTCACCCGCGGACAGGTCCTGGTACGAGCAGTACTTC CASSPADRSWYEQYF
. TRBJ2-3 TRBV6-4 . TGTGCCAGCAGTGCTAGCGACGGGGCAGATACGCAGTATTTT CASSASDGADTQYF
many TRBJ2-7 TRBV7-3 . TGTGCCAGCAGCTTAACCGGGATCCTATCCTACGAGCAGTACTTC CASSLTGILSYEQYF
. TRBJ1-4 TRBV7-8 . TGTGCCAGCAGCTTAGTACCGACAAGACCTAATGAAAAACTGTTTTTT CASSLVPTRPNEKLFF
few TRBJ2-2 TRBV7-9 . TGTGCCAGCAGCTTTGATAGCGGATTGAACACCGGGGAGCTGTTTTTT CASSFDSGLNTGELFF
few TRBJ2-5 TRBV14 . TGTGCCAGCAGCCAAGAAACAGGCCCCGGAGAGACCCAGTACTTC CASSQETGPGETQYF
. TRBJ1-1 TRBV7-2 . TGTGCCAGCAGCTTACAGGGGCGGTATACTGAAGCTTTCTTT CASSLQGRYTEAFF
. TRBJ2-3 TRBV20-1 . TGCAGTGCTCCTGGGGGCCCTGTTGGCACAGATGCGCAGTATTTT CSAPGGPVGTDAQYF
many TRBJ1-1 TRBV20-1 . TGCAGTGCCCCGGGCAGGAACACTGAAGCTTTCTTT CSAPGRNTEAFF
. TRBJ2-7 TRBV29-1 . TGCAGCGTGTCGGCAGGGGGGCTCGAGCAGTACTTC CSVSAGGLEQYF
many TRBJ2-5 TRBV19 . TGTGCCAGTATGACGACCGGAGGGGCCCACCAAGAGACCCAGTACTTC CASMTTGGAHQETQYF
few TRBJ2-7 TRBV2 . TGTGCCAGCAGAAGGTCATCTTCCTACGAGCAGTACTTC CASRRSSSYEQYF
. TRBJ2-3 TRBV7-3 TRBD2 TGTGCCAGCTCAGGGGGACTAGCGGTCCAAGATACGCAGTATTTT CASSGGLAVQDTQYF
many TRBJ2-5 TRBV5-1 TRBD2 TGCGCCAGCAGCTTTGGCGGGGGAAACCAAGAGACCCAGTACTTC CASSFGGGNQETQYF
. TRBJ1-2 TRBV7-8 . TGTGCCAGCAGCTTAGCGGCAGGGACCAACTATGGCTACACCTTC CASSLAAGTNYGYTF
. TRBJ1-2 TRBV12-3/TRBV12-4 TRBD1 TGTGCCAGCAGGACAGGGGGCTTTACCTATGGCTACACCTTC CASRTGGFTYGYTF
. TRBJ2-1 TRBV7-2 . TGTGCCAGCAGCTTATCGGCTAGATTTGAGCAGTTCTTC CASSLSARFEQFF
once TRBJ2-1 TRBV5-1 TRBD2 TGCGCCAGCAGCTTGCCCACCGGGGGGGTCTCGGATGAGCAGTTCTTC CASSLPTGGVSDEQFF